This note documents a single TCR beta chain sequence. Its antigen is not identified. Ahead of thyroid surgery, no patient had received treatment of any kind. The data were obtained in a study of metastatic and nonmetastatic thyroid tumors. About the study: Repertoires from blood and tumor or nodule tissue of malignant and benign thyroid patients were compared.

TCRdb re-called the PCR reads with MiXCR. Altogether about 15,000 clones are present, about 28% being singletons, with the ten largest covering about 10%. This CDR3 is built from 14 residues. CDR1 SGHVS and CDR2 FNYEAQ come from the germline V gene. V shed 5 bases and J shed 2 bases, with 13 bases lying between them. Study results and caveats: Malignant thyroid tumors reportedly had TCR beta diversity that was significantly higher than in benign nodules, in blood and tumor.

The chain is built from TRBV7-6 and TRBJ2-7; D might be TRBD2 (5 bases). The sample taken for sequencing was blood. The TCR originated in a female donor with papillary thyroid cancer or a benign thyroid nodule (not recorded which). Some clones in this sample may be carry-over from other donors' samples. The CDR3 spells CASSPEDLPYEQYF. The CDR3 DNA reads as TGTGCCAGCAGCCCGGAGGACTTGCCCTACGAGCAGTACTTC.